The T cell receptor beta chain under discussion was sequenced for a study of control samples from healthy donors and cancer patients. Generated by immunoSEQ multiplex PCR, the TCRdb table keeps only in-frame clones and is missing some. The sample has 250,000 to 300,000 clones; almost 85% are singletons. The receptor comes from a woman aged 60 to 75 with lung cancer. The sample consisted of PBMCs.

CDR3 loop: CASSFGQGSQPQHF. CDR3 bases: TGTGCCAGCAGCTTCGGACAGGGAAGTCAGCCCCAGCATTTT. The rearrangement links TRBV9 to TRBJ1-5; the match to TRBD1 covers 8 bases. CDR1 and CDR2 (germline): SGDLS, YYNGEE. Germline trimming cut 4 bases from V and 6 bases from J; bases unmatched to any gene: 6. CDR3 length: 14 amino acids. The whole variable domain, filled in from reference TRBV9 and TRBJ1-5, reads DSGVTQTPKHLITATGQRVTLRCSPRSGDLSVYWYQQSLDQGLQFLIQYYNGEERAKGNILERFSAQQFPDLHSELNLSSLELGDSALYFCASSFGQGSQPQHFGDGTRLSIL.